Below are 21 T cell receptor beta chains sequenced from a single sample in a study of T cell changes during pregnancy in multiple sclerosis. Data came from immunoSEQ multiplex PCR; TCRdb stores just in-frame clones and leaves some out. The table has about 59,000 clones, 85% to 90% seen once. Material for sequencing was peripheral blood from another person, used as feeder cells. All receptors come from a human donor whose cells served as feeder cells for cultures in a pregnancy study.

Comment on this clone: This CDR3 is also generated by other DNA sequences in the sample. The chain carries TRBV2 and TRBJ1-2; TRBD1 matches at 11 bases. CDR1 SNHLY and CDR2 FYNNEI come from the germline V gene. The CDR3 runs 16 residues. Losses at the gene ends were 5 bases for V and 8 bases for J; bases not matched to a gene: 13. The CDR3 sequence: CASSQLPGQGEGGYTF. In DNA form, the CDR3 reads TGTGCCAGCAGTCAACTTCCGGGACAGGGGGAGGGAGGCTACACCTTC.

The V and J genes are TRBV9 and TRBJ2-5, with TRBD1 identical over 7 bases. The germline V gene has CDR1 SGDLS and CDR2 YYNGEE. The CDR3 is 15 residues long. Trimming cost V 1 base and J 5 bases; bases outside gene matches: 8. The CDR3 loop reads CASSVRDREVETQYF. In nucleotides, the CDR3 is TGTGCCAGCAGCGTAAGAGACAGGGAAGTTGAGACCCAGTACTTC.

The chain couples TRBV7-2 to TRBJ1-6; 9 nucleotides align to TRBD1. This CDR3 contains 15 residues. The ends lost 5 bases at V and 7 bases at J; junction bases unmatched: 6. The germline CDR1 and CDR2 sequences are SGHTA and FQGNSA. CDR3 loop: CASSPHDRGNSPLHF. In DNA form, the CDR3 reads TGTGCCAGCAGCCCACACGACAGGGGGAATTCACCCCTCCACTTT.

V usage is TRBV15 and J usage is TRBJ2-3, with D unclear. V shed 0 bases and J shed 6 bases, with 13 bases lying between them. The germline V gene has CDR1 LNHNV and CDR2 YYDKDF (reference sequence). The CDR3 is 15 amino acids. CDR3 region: CATSRERPIMDTQYF. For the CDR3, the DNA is TGTGCCACCAGCAGAGAACGGCCGATTATGGATACGCAGTATTTT.

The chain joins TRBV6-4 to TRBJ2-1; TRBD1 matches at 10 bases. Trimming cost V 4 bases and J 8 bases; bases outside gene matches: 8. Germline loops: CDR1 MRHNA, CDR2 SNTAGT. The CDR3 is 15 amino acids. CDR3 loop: CASSAPGQGRHEQFF. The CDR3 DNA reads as TGTGCCAGCAGTGCTCCGGGACAGGGGCGTCATGAGCAGTTCTTC.

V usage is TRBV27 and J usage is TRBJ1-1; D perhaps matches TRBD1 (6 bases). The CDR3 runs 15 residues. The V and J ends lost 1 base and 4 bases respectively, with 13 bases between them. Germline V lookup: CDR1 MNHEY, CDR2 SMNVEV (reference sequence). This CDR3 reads CASSLLGARSTEAFF. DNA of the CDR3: TGTGCCAGCAGTTTATTGGGGGCCAGGAGCACTGAAGCTTTCTTT.

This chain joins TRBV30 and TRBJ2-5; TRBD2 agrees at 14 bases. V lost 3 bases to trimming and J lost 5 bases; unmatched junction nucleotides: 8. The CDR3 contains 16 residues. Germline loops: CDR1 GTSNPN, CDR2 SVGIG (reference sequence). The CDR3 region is CAWSGTSGSSGETQYF. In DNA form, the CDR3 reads TGTGCCTGGAGCGGGACTAGCGGGAGTTCGGGGGAGACCCAGTACTTC. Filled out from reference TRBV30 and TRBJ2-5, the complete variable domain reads SQTIHQWPATLVQPVGSPLSLECTVEGTSNPNLYWYRQAAGRGLQLLFYSVGIGQISSEVPQNLSASRPQDRQFILSSKKLLLSDSGFYLCAWSGTSGSSGETQYFGPGTRLLVL.

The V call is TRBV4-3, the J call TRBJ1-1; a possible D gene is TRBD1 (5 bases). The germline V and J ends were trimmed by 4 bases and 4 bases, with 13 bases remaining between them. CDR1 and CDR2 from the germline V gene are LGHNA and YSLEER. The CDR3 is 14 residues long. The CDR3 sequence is CASSLARGSTEAFF. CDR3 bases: TGCGCCAGCAGCCTTGCGCGGGGGTCCACTGAAGCTTTCTTT.

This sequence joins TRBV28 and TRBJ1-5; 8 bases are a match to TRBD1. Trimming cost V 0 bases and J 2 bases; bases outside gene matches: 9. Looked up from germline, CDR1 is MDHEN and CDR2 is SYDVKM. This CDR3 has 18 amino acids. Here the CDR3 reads CASSLWDRELGGNQPQHF. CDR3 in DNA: TGTGCCAGCAGTTTATGGGACAGGGAACTTGGAGGCAATCAGCCCCAGCATTTT. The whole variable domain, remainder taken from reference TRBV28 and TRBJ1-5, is DVKVTQSSRYLVKRTGEKVFLECVQDMDHENMFWYRQDPGLGLRLIYFSYDVKMKEKGDIPEGYSVSREKKERFSLILESASTNQTSMYLCASSLWDRELGGNQPQHFGDGTRLSIL.

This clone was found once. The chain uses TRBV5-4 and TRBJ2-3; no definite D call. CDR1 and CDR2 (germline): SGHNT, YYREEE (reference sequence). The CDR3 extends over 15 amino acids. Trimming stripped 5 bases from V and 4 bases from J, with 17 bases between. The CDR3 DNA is TGTGCCAGCAGTTCGGACGGATCCCTTTCAGATACGCAGTATTTT. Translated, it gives CASSSDGSLSDTQYF. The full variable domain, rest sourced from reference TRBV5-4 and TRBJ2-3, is ETGVTQSPTHLIKTRGQQVTLRCSSQSGHNTVSWYQQALGQGPQFIFQYYREEENGRGNFPPRFSGLQFPNYSSELNVNALELDDSALYLCASSSDGSLSDTQYFGPGTRLTVL.

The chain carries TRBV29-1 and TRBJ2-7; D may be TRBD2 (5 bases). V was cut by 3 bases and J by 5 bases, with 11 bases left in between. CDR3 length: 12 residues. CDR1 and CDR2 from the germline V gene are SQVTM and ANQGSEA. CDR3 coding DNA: TGCAGCGTTGATTACGGGGAAAACGAGCAGTACTTC. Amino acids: CSVDYGENEQYF.

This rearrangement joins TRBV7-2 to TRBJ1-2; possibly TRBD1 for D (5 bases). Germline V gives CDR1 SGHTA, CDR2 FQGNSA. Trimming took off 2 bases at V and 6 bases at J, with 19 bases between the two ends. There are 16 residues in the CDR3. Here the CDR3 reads CASSLTGRVFRDGYTF. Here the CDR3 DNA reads TGTGCCAGCAGCTTAACAGGAAGGGTATTTAGGGATGGCTACACCTTC.

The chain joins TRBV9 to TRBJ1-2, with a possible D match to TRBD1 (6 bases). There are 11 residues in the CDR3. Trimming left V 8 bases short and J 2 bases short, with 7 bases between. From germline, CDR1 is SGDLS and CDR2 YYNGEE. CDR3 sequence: CASTGNYGYTF. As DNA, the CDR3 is TGTGCCAGTACAGGGAACTATGGCTACACCTTC.

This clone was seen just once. DNA of the CDR3: TGTGCCAGCGACTCGACGAGCGATTACCTCCGAGACAAAGAAGATACGCAGTATTTT. Its protein product is CASDSTSDYLRDKEDTQYF. The V and J genes are TRBV7-9 and TRBJ2-3; no reliable D call. Germline lookup yields CDR1 SEHNR and CDR2 FQNEAQ (reference sequence). Trimming took off 8 bases at V and 5 bases at J, with 32 bases between the two ends. The CDR3 runs to 19 residues.

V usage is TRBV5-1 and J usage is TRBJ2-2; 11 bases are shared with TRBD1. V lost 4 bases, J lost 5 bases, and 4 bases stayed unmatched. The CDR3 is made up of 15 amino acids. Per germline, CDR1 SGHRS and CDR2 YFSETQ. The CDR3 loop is CASSLGTGGTGELFF. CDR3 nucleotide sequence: TGCGCCAGCAGCCTAGGGACAGGGGGAACCGGGGAGCTGTTTTTT.

CDR3 region: CSGLGAGGGTDTQYF. Here the CDR3 DNA reads TGCAGCGGCCTGGGGGCCGGGGGTGGTACAGATACGCAGTATTTT. The rearrangement links TRBV29-1 to TRBJ2-3; D tentatively fits TRBD1 or TRBD2 (6 bases each). V shed 7 bases and J shed 3 bases, with 20 bases lying between them. CDR1 and CDR2 (germline): SQVTM, ANQGSEA. CDR3 length: 15 amino acids.

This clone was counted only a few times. The chain's CDR3 is CASSPQAGDSPLHF. The CDR3 nucleotides are TGTGCCAGCTCACCCCAAGCGGGCGATTCACCCCTCCACTTT. This sequence joins TRBV18 and TRBJ1-6; D unclear. V dropped 3 bases and J dropped 8 bases, with 11 bases sitting between them. Germline CDR1 is KGHSH and CDR2 is LQKENI. The CDR3 sequence is 14 residues long.

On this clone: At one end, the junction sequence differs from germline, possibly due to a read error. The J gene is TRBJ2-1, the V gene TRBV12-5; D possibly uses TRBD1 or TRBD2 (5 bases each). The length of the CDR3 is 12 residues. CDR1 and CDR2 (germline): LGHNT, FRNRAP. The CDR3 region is CASAYGASEKFF. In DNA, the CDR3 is TGTGCTAGTGCCTACGGGGCATCTGAGAAGTTCTTC.

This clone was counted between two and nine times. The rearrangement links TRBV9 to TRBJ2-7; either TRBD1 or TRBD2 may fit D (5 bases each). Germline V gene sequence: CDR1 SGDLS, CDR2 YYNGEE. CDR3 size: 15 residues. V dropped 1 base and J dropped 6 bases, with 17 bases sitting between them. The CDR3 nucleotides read TGTGCCAGCAGCGTAATTTATGGTGTGGGGGTCGAGCAGTACTTC. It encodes CASSVIYGVGVEQYF.

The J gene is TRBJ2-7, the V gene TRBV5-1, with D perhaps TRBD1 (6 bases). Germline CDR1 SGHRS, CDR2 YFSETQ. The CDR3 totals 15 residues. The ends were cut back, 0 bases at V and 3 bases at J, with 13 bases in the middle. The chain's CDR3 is CASSLASQGNYEQYF. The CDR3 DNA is TGCGCCAGCAGCTTGGCCTCACAGGGAAACTACGAGCAGTACTTC.

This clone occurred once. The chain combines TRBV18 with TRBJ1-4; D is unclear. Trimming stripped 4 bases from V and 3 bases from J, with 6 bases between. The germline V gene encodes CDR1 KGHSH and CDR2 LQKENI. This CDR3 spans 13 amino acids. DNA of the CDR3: TGTGCCAGCTCACGGTCAGCTAATGAAAAACTGTTTTTT. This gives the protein CASSRSANEKLFF.